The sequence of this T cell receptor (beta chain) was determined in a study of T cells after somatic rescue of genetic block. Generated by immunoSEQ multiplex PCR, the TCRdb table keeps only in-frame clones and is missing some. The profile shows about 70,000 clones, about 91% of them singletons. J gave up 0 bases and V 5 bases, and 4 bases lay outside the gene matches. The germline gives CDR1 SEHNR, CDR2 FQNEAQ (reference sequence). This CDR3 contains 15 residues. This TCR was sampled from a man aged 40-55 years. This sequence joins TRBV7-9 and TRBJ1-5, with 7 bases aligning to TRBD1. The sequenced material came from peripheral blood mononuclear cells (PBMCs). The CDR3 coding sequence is TGTGCCAGCAGCGCCCCAGGGGGTAGCAATCAGCCCCAGCATTTT. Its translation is CASSAPGGSNQPQHF.